Below, 30 T cell receptor beta chains from the same sample are listed, as sequenced in a study of T cell responses to AZD1222 COVID-19 vaccine. Measured with immunoSEQ multiplex PCR; TCRdb has only the in-frame clones, and not every one. The sample holds 100,000 to 150,000 clones, more than 75% seen once. The material was peripheral blood, obtained on day 0 of AZD1222 vaccination. All receptors come from an adult in good health.

The rearrangement joins TRBV6-6 to TRBJ1-2; D might be TRBD1 (5 bases). This CDR3 spans 15 amino acids. Germline loops: CDR1 MNHNY, CDR2 SVGAGI (reference sequence). V was shortened by 2 bases and J by 0 bases, with 10 bases between the two germline ends. The CDR3: CASSYGGGANYGYTF. CDR3 coding DNA: TGTGCCAGCAGTTACGGGGGGGGAGCTAACTATGGCTACACCTTC.

CDR3 protein: CASSFQGQGRREQYF. The DNA for the CDR3 is TGTGCCAGCAGCTTCCAAGGACAGGGGAGGAGGGAGCAGTACTTC. V gene TRBV13 combines with J gene TRBJ2-7; TRBD1 matches 9 bases. The CDR3 consists of 15 residues. V shed 3 bases, J shed 7 bases, and the junction held 10 bases outside the gene matches. Per germline, CDR1 PRHDT and CDR2 FYEKMQ (reference sequence).

The chain employs TRBV28 and TRBJ2-7; D perhaps matches TRBD2 (7 bases). V was clipped by 5 bases and J by 3 bases, with 14 bases between them. The CDR3 spans 14 residues. The germline CDR1 and CDR2 sequences are MDHEN and SYDVKM. The chain's CDR3 is CASSPRGGGYEQYF. The CDR3, as DNA: TGTGCCAGCAGTCCCCGGGGAGGGGGCTACGAGCAGTACTTC.

This rearrangement joins TRBV7-2 to TRBJ1-5, with D unresolved. Trimming cost V 4 bases and J 2 bases, with 21 bases left between them. The CDR3 sequence is 18 residues long. Germline CDR1 and CDR2: SGHTA and FQGNSA. CDR3 region: CASSSTRRSGMGNQPQHF. The CDR3 bases are TGTGCCAGCAGCTCCACGCGGAGGTCGGGCATGGGCAATCAGCCCCAGCATTTT.

In its sample, this clone was seen once. The gene calls are TRBV5-1 and TRBJ2-4; tentatively, D is TRBD2 (6 bases). Germline V lookup: CDR1 SGHRS, CDR2 YFSETQ. This CDR3 is built from 19 residues. V was pared by 4 bases and J by 0 bases, with 23 bases between. CDR3 sequence: CASSVSGTQKNLAKNIQYF. The CDR3 nucleotides read TGCGCCAGCAGCGTTTCCGGGACTCAGAAAAACCTAGCCAAAAACATTCAGTACTTC.

The gene calls are TRBV14 and TRBJ2-7, with D hard to call. Germline lookup yields CDR1 SGHDN and CDR2 FVKESK. V lost 1 base to trimming and J lost 6 bases, with 4 bases between them. The length of the CDR3 is 11 residues. The CDR3 DNA sequence: TGTGCCAGCAGCCAAGTGACCGAGCAGTACTTC. It specifies CASSQVTEQYF.

This rearrangement joins TRBV7-2 to TRBJ1-4; TRBD1 agrees at 7 bases. In germline, CDR1 is SGHTA, CDR2 FQGNSA. Trimming at V came to 3 bases and at J to 9 bases, leaving 10 bases not matched to a gene. The CDR3 runs 15 residues. CDR3 in amino acids: CASSFPGQSTQKLFF. In DNA form, the CDR3 reads TGTGCCAGCAGCTTTCCGGGACAGTCGACACAAAAACTGTTTTTT.

Here the CDR3 reads CASSAGTSYEQYF. The DNA of the CDR3 is TGTGCCAGCAGCGCAGGGACTTCCTACGAGCAGTACTTC. This chain links TRBV5-4 with TRBJ2-7, with a possible D match to TRBD2 (6 bases). V was pared by 4 bases and J by 1 base, with 9 bases between. The CDR3 is made up of 13 amino acids. Germline values: CDR1 SGHNT, CDR2 YYREEE (reference sequence).

The rearrangement uses TRBV5-4 and TRBJ2-2, with D unresolved. The CDR3 length is 14 residues. Germline CDR1 is SGHNT and CDR2 is YYREEE (reference sequence). Trimming cost V 1 base and J 4 bases, with 8 bases left between them. The CDR3 here is CASSLRRSTGELFF. The CDR3 DNA reads as TGTGCCAGCAGCTTGAGGCGGAGCACCGGGGAGCTGTTTTTT.

The chain links TRBV7-2 to TRBJ1-2; no clear D gene. This CDR3 is 12 amino acids long. V dropped 1 base and J dropped 4 bases, with 4 bases sitting between them. Germline V lookup: CDR1 SGHTA, CDR2 FQGNSA. The CDR3 region is CASSLVTYGYTF. CDR3 bases: TGTGCCAGCAGCTTAGTAACCTATGGCTACACCTTC.

This clone was seen a handful of times. The gene calls are TRBV18 and TRBJ1-2; D is possibly TRBD1 (6 bases). CDR3 size: 17 residues. With 3 bases removed from V and 1 base from J, the gap between germline ends came to 18 bases. Germline V gives CDR1 KGHSH, CDR2 LQKENI. CDR3 region: CASSPQTRDTGNYGYTF. DNA of the CDR3: TGTGCCAGCTCACCCCAAACCAGGGACACCGGTAACTATGGCTACACCTTC. Together with reference TRBV18 and TRBJ1-2, the CDR3 gives the full variable domain: NAGVMQNPRHLVRRRGQEARLRCSPMKGHSHVYWYRQLPEEGLKFMVYLQKENIIDESGMPKERFSAEFPKEGPSILRIQQVVRGDSAAYFCASSPQTRDTGNYGYTFGSGTRLTVV.

V gene TRBV5-1 combines with J gene TRBJ1-3; no firm D call. CDR3 length equals 14 residues. CDR1 SGHRS and CDR2 YFSETQ come from the germline V gene. Deletions cut 2 bases from V and 4 bases from J, with 10 bases between. The CDR3 sequence: CASSLSPGGNTIYF. CDR3 coding DNA: TGCGCCAGCAGCTTAAGTCCGGGGGGAAACACCATATATTTT.

The sample holds one count of this clone. V usage is TRBV3-1 (or the pseudogene TRBV3-2) and J usage is TRBJ2-1, with D tentatively TRBD2 (5 bases). The V end was cut by 0 bases, the J end by 10 bases, with 13 bases between. This CDR3 region has 14 residues. Germline V gene sequence: CDR1 LGHDT, CDR2 YNNKEL (reference sequence). The CDR3 is CASSQESGGREQFF. For the CDR3, the DNA is TGTGCCAGCAGCCAAGAATCCGGAGGCAGGGAGCAGTTCTTC.

This chain connects TRBV19 to TRBJ1-2, with D unclear. Germline V gives CDR1 LNHDA, CDR2 SQIVND (reference sequence). V dropped 0 bases and J dropped 5 bases, with 7 bases sitting between them. This CDR3 has 13 amino acids. CDR3 DNA: TGTGCCAGTAGTATAGATCTGGATTATGGCTACACCTTC. Translating it yields CASSIDLDYGYTF.

The gene calls are TRBV15 and TRBJ1-2, with D tentatively TRBD1 (5 bases). The germline V and J ends were trimmed by 3 bases and 8 bases, with 16 bases remaining between them. The CDR3 is 14 residues long. Germline-derived CDR1 and CDR2 are LNHNV and YYDKDF (reference sequence). The CDR3 DNA reads as TGTGCCACCAGCAGTAAGATCTCCGGGGACGGCTACACCTTC. As protein: CATSSKISGDGYTF.

The chain has TRBV7-2 and TRBJ1-4; tentatively, D is TRBD1 (5 bases). This CDR3 region has 14 residues. Germline V gene sequence: CDR1 SGHTA, CDR2 FQGNSA. V was shortened by 4 bases and J by 9 bases, with 15 bases between the two germline ends. The CDR3 loop is CASSSPGPAKKLFF. CDR3 DNA sequence: TGTGCCAGCAGCTCCCCAGGGCCAGCCAAAAAACTGTTTTTT. The variable domain in full, with the rest retrieved from reference TRBV7-2 and TRBJ1-4, is GAGVSQSPSNKVTEKGKDVELRCDPISGHTALYWYRQSLGQGLEFLIYFQGNSAPDKSGLPSDRFSAERTGGSVSTLTIQRTQQEDSAVYLCASSSPGPAKKLFFGSGTQLSVL.

V usage is TRBV12-3 or TRBV12-4 and J usage is TRBJ1-1, with 9 bases aligning to TRBD1. This CDR3 has 13 residues. V trimming: 3 bases; J trimming: 7 bases; junction bases outside the gene matches: 3. This CDR3 reads CASSLGQGFEAFF. The CDR3 coding sequence is TGTGCCAGCAGTTTGGGACAGGGATTTGAAGCTTTCTTT.

The V and J genes are TRBV12-3 or TRBV12-4 and TRBJ2-2, with D possibly TRBD2 on 6 matching bases. This CDR3 has 13 amino acids. Trimming pared 5 bases from V and 7 bases from J, leaving 11 bases between. The CDR3 protein is CASSVLAGGELFF. For the CDR3, the DNA is TGTGCCAGCAGTGTACTAGCTGGCGGGGAGCTGTTTTTT.

In its sample, this clone was seen a few times. The genes are TRBV6-5 and TRBJ1-6, with 7 bases matching TRBD1. V was clipped by 6 bases and J by 7 bases; unmatched bases: 9. Germline CDR1 reads MNHEY; CDR2 reads SVGAGI. The CDR3 is made up of 15 amino acids. This CDR3 reads CASRLGQAPNSPLHF. CDR3 nucleotides: TGTGCCAGCAGACTAGGACAGGCTCCGAATTCACCCCTCCACTTT.

This clone has more than one count but fewer than ten. The chain joins TRBV7-9 to TRBJ1-1; D uncertain. The V gene's germline CDR1 is SEHNR and CDR2 FQNEAQ (reference sequence). V was shortened by 5 bases and J by 11 bases, with 15 bases between the two germline ends. This CDR3 is built from 12 residues. CDR3 sequence: CASSPDGVAAFF. CDR3 nucleotides: TGTGCCAGCAGCCCCGACGGGGTTGCTGCTTTCTTT.

The V and J genes are TRBV7-9 and TRBJ1-1, with a possible D match to TRBD1 (5 bases). The CDR3 spans 13 residues. Per the germline V gene, CDR1 is SEHNR and CDR2 is FQNEAQ (reference sequence). V shed 6 bases and J shed 6 bases, with 14 bases lying between them. The CDR3 is CASRPQGSPEAFF. The CDR3 region has the DNA TGTGCCAGCAGACCTCAGGGTAGCCCTGAAGCTTTCTTT.

The chain links TRBV5-4 to TRBJ1-3, with 7 nucleotides matching TRBD1. CDR1 is SGHNT, CDR2 YYREEE, per germline (reference sequence). There are 15 residues in the CDR3. The trim removed 0 bases at V and 2 bases at J, leaving 2 bases unmatched. The CDR3 protein is CASSLGGGAGNTIYF. The CDR3 DNA reads TGTGCCAGCAGCTTGGGAGGGGGCGCTGGAAACACCATATATTTT.

The chain recombines TRBV4-3 with TRBJ2-7; TRBD1 matches at 10 bases. V was clipped by 1 base and J by 4 bases; unmatched bases: 4. This CDR3 has 15 residues. Per the germline V gene, CDR1 is LGHNA and CDR2 is YSLEER. CDR3 sequence (DNA): TGCGCCAGCAGCCAAGGGGACAGGGGACCTTACGAGCAGTACTTC. It yields the protein CASSQGDRGPYEQYF.

This clone was counted only a few times. This sequence joins TRBV7-9 and TRBJ1-2; no clear D gene. The V gene lost 5 bases and the J gene lost 6 bases, with 13 bases spanning the gap. In germline, CDR1 is SEHNR, CDR2 FQNEAQ (reference sequence). There are 13 residues in the CDR3. The CDR3 spells CASSPSTNHGYTF. The DNA of the CDR3 is TGTGCCAGCAGCCCCTCTACGAATCATGGCTACACCTTC.

This clone was seen a handful of times. This sequence joins TRBV11-2 and TRBJ2-7; TRBD2 aligns across 11 bases. J lost 2 bases, V lost 4 bases, and 10 bases had no gene match. The CDR3 covers 17 residues. CDR1 and CDR2 from the germline V gene are SGHAT and FQNNGV. In nucleotides, the CDR3 is TGTGCCAGCAGCTCGCGACCCCTAGCGGGGGGAACCTACGAGCAGTACTTC. Translated, it gives CASSSRPLAGGTYEQYF.

The rearrangement links TRBV20-1 to TRBJ1-2, with D maybe TRBD1 (5 bases). The CDR3 loop spans 13 amino acids. Germline loops: CDR1 DFQATT, CDR2 SNEGSKA (reference sequence). Deletions cut 3 bases from V and 2 bases from J, with 10 bases between. The CDR3 sequence is CSASRDGNYGYTF. CDR3 in DNA: TGCAGTGCTAGTCGGGACGGGAACTATGGCTACACCTTC.

V and J are TRBV5-1 and TRBJ1-6; TRBD1 aligns across 9 bases. This CDR3 spans 15 amino acids. The ends lost 4 bases at V and 7 bases at J; junction bases unmatched: 6. CDR1 is SGHRS, CDR2 YFSETQ, per germline. The CDR3 DNA sequence: TGCGCCAGCAGCGGGACAGGGTTCCCAAATTCACCCCTCCACTTT. It is translated as CASSGTGFPNSPLHF.

The CDR3 DNA reads as TGTGCCAGCAGCTTAGGGGTGACAGGGAGGGCCTCCTACGAGCAGTACTTC. Translating gives CASSLGVTGRASYEQYF. The rearrangement joins TRBV11-2 to TRBJ2-7; D could derive from TRBD1 or TRBD2 (7 bases each). Germline V CDR1 and CDR2: SGHAT, FQNNGV. The CDR3 extends over 17 amino acids. V lost 1 base to trimming and J lost 0 bases, with 16 bases between them. Full variable domain (outside the CDR3, taken from reference TRBV11-2 and TRBJ2-7): EAGVAQSPRYKIIEKRQSVAFWCNPISGHATLYWYQQILGQGPKLLIQFQNNGVVDDSQLPKDRFSAERLKGVDSTLKIQPAKLEDSAVYLCASSLGVTGRASYEQYFGPGTRLTVT.

V and J are TRBV5-1 and TRBJ2-5, with D possibly being TRBD2 (7 bases). The CDR3 extends over 16 amino acids. The germline CDR1 and CDR2 sequences are SGHRS and YFSETQ. V shed 4 bases and J shed 1 base, with 17 bases lying between them. The CDR3 sequence: CASSLIAGAIQETQYF. CDR3 coding DNA: TGCGCCAGCAGCCTAATCGCGGGGGCGATCCAAGAGACCCAGTACTTC. Variable domain in full (rest from reference TRBV5-1 and TRBJ2-5): KAGVTQTPRYLIKTRGQQVTLSCSPISGHRSVSWYQQTPGQGLQFLFEYFSETQRNKGNFPGRFSGRQFSNSRSEMNVSTLELGDSALYLCASSLIAGAIQETQYFGPGTRLLVL.

The rearrangement links TRBV9 to TRBJ1-2; perhaps TRBD1 as D (5 bases). V was pared by 1 base and J by 4 bases, with 11 bases between. CDR3 length: 14 amino acids. The germline V gene has CDR1 SGDLS and CDR2 YYNGEE. CDR3 residues: CASSVFGGTYGYTF. For the CDR3, the DNA is TGTGCCAGCAGCGTATTCGGAGGGACCTATGGCTACACCTTC.